This TCR delta chain emerged from a study of delta chains in infants with herpesvirus infections (dated by TCRdb to the early 2020s). At the level of the whole study: A Ugandan infant birth cohort was prospectively followed from birth to characterize gammadelta T cell responses to primary cytomegalovirus (CMV) infection. A public fetal Vdelta1/Vgamma8 gammadelta TCR clonotype was searched for in infants infected with CMV after birth. gammadelta TCRs were sequenced from PBMC of fewer than 20 CMV-infected infants (one congenitally infected) and under ten CMV-uninfected infants with enough sample available. By approximate age, the infant blood samples fell into groups of 1.5, 4, 8 and 12 months. Previously published Belgian fetal and cord blood gammadelta TCR data were added only for comparison and were not generated in this cohort. Here is what the overall study found, with its caveats: Presence of the public clonotype at levels below the detection limit might still occur in CMV-uninfected infants. The frequency of the public clonotype among Vdelta1 cells appeared to be inversely correlated with age at infection and fell quickly, apparently not lasting beyond about two months. Of about 18 CMV-infected infants, several carried the public Vdelta1 clonotype: three infants infected postnatally before 120 days of age and the congenitally infected infant. Limitations noted by the authors included a small sample size and a lack of race- or environment-matched controls, because nearly all Ugandans acquire CMV before adulthood. Detection of the public clonotype was limited to the first time point after infection, and the public clonotype was not found in uninfected infants or in infants infected after 120 days.

This clone is considered large (0.1 to 1%). What this receptor recognizes is not known. Base quality data are lacking; no much larger clone is found one base away. Infants were enrolled after their mothers, pregnant women receiving prenatal care in Kampala, Uganda, were recruited, and documentation of maternal HIV status was required. Home visits to families took place weekly, and collection of infant clinical information, oral swabs and peripheral blood began at 6 weeks of age and was repeated every 4 months after that. Blood was drawn into heparin tubes, and PBMC were separated by Ficoll-Paque density gradient centrifugation and then cryopreserved. In the germline V gene, CDR1 corresponds to TSWWSYY and CDR2 to QGS. The CDR3 starts with the cysteine, ends with the phenylalanine, and has 19 residues. The DNA shown is the 57-base CDR3, in frame from base 1. From V the trimming removes 4 bases and from J it removes 3 bases, while the gene matches leave 15 bases of the junction unaccounted for.

Library creation used RT-PCR. PBMC RNA was reverse transcribed with SuperScript II using gamma-chain- and delta-chain-specific primers to generate TCR cDNA. cDNA was purified with AMPure XP beads, amplified, and indexed with Illumina adapters using the Nextera XT Index Kit. Sequencing of the gammadelta TCR libraries was done on an Illumina MiSeq using a V2 300-cycle kit. In the original analysis: Using MiXCR v2.1.12, CDR3 sequences were assembled, and reads were mapped onto D, J and V genes obtained from GenBank. VDJtools v1.2.1 was used to perform repertoire analyses of the CDR3 clonotypes. After TCRdb called clones again from the public reads with CATT, rows with identical DNA were merged. TCRdb, not the authors, supplied the V and J calls. This sample holds 950 to 1,500 delta-chain clones; 30% were observed only once. The biggest ten clones account for less than 7% of the sample.

This chain is built from TRDV1 and TRDJ1, with 12 bases aligning to TRDD3. The sequences come from peripheral blood, collected at time point 1 of longitudinal follow-up. This receptor was obtained from a human donor who was a Ugandan infant, either HIV-exposed or HIV-unexposed (not recorded which). The bases are TGTGCTCTTGGGGCTTTAACTGGGGGATACAAACTCTGGTCCGATAAACTCATCTTT. Translation gives CALGALTGGYKLWSDKLIF.